This T cell receptor (beta chain) was identified during a study of control samples from healthy donors and cancer patients. CDR1 is SGHNT and CDR2 is YYREEE in the germline V gene (reference sequence). The CDR3 is 15 residues long. The V and J ends lost 2 bases and 5 bases respectively, with 16 bases between them. Clones were read by immunoSEQ multiplex PCR, and TCRdb kept only the in-frame ones, dropping some. The sample has 150,000 to 200,000 clones, around 91% seen once. The rearrangement links TRBV5-4 to TRBJ1-2; possibly TRBD1 for D (5 bases). The sample comprised blood. The clonotype originates from a woman between 50 and 59 years old in good health. The CDR3 DNA follows: TGTGCCAGCAGCTTTGAGCGGGGCTACGAGTATGGCTACACCTTC. Protein: CASSFERGYEYGYTF.